This TCR beta chain was retrieved from a study of CD8+ T cells in alopecia areata. Study as a whole: For 6 to 18 months, tofacitinib was taken, and 6 months off drug followed.

From PBMCs, CD4+ and CD8+ T cells were sorted. RNA extraction was followed by reverse transcription into cDNA, which acted as the sequencing template. The repertoire was sequenced with immunoSEQ multiplex PCR; TCRdb's copy has only in-frame clones and lacks some. The sample contains around 250,000 clones, roughly two thirds of which appear only once. This CDR3 spans 15 amino acids. Trimming removed 3 bases from V and 1 base from J, with 15 bases in between. CDR1 GTSNPN and CDR2 SVGIG come from the germline V gene (reference sequence). The sequence derives from a human donor with alopecia areata. The sample was CD4+ T cells sorted from blood, taken at week 0. This rearrangement joins TRBV30 to TRBJ2-5; no firm D call. CDR3 in DNA: TGTGCCTGGAGGGATCTGGGCGAATTCCAAGAGACCCAGTACTTC. The encoded protein is CAWRDLGEFQETQYF.